This T cell receptor beta chain was sequenced in a study of blood T cell repertoires in COVID-19. Study at large: The samples span acute and convalescent COVID-19 from the United States, Italy and Spain.

Assay: immunoSEQ multiplex PCR; the TCRdb copy retains only in-frame clones and omits some. The sample comprises more than 400,000 clones, less than 95% of which are singletons, and around 0.6% rests with the top ten. In this sample, this clone turned up a few times. Participants came from about 23 US areas, aged roughly 18 to 95 years. Cohorts were determined from participant-reported clinical history. For recovered donors of Cohort 3, there were two negative PCRs, clearance, or symptom resolution. This clonotype was sampled from a young man who had recovered from COVID-19. The sample was PBMCs or T cells enriched from blood (not recorded which).

The CDR3 sequence: CASSADRFGEQYF. Written as DNA, the CDR3 is TGTGCCAGCAGCGCGGACAGGTTTGGGGAGCAGTACTTC. V usage is TRBV9 and J usage is TRBJ2-7; 7 bases are shared with TRBD1. The CDR3 is 13 residues long. Germline V CDR1 and CDR2: SGDLS, YYNGEE. The V gene end was trimmed by 3 bases and the J gene end by 7 bases; junction bases not matched to a gene: 7.